This TCR beta chain was sequenced during a study of identical twins listed by TCRdb under 2016. Background on the whole study: TCR alpha and beta repertoires from monozygotic twins, unrelated adults of various ages and cord blood were deep-sequenced to test whether fetal clonotypes persist. Replicate twin experiments were performed at different times using different library preparation protocols to rule out contamination.

About this clonotype itself: The clone's antigen remains unknown. Base quality data are lacking; no much larger clone is found one base away.

The full study reports these points: Zero-insertion analyses could be partly confounded by invariant T cells such as MAIT and iNKT, though diverse VJ usage argued against such confounding for most clonotypes. Compared with coincidental sharing between unrelated individuals, out-of-frame TCR alpha sequences shared between twins showed an excess of sequences with low generation probability. Abundant cord blood beta clonotypes had fewer insertions, young adult naive repertoires showed a similar but weaker trend, and memory repertoires showed no such trend. Because the same donors could not be followed over many years, the conclusions depended on cross-sectional statistical analysis. Excess twin sharing in beta out-of-frame sequences was weaker because fewer shared sequences lowered the signal-to-noise ratio. In monozygotic twins, out-of-frame TCR alpha sharing was systematically underestimated by recombination models, although the models agreed with sharing between unrelated individuals.

Library preparation was by 5' RACE. The instrument was an Illumina HiSeq 2000. Template switching introduced a universal primer binding site; the final cDNA contained a unique molecular identifier, enabling accurate counting of TCR cDNA molecules. First-strand cDNA for TCR alpha and beta chains was synthesized from specific primers in the conserved constant-segment region. Each cDNA library was double barcoded, with a SMART-Mk sample barcode plus Illumina barcodes, to control for contamination. Two successive PCR steps introduced TruSeq adapter sequences along with Illumina sample barcodes. Sequencing of the TCR alpha and beta cDNA libraries was done on the Illumina HiSeq platform using custom primers. The original methods were these. MiGEC was used to process raw reads and extract unique molecular identifiers, and MiXCR was used to find CDR3 positions. For each individual, recombination models were inferred using an EM algorithm with the repgenHMM and IGoR tools. The tcR package in R was used for shared clonotype analysis, with sharing normalized by the product of cloneset sizes. To study raw recombination without the effects of thymic and clonal selection, out-of-frame nonproductive sequences were analyzed. Using fastp trimming at Q25 and MiXCR clonotype assembly, TCRdb reanalyzed the public sequencing data and kept in-frame beta chains. CDR3 protein duplicates are merged, each entry listing the most common genes and DNA. The V and J calls shown here were made by TCRdb, not taken from the authors' results. The sample has around 290,000 distinct CDR3 sequences on record, 8% to 9.5% of them singletons. Approximately 6.6% of the sample comes from the top ten.

Here V drops 2 bases and J drops 5 bases, and the junction holds 6 bases not matched to any gene. CDR1 and CDR2 are drawn from the germline V gene: SGHRS, YFSETQ. The CDR3, cysteine through phenylalanine, is 16 amino acids long. CDR3 DNA is the only sequence kept; it has 48 bases, read in frame from the first base. Every donor in the study was a healthy Caucasian. The twin cohort comprised three pairs of female monozygotic twins, all aged about 18 to 30 years. Positive isolation kits from Invitrogen were used to isolate the CD4+ and CD8+ T cell populations. The sample was also linked to a second study, of yellow fever vaccine responses in identical twins. As the second paper documents: According to the authors, in identical twins the way T cells responded to vaccination appeared partly convergent and partly personalized. In identical twins, the study followed T cell clones that responded to the vaccine with precision.

The clonotype comes from a young woman in good health. Source material: CD8+ T cells sorted from blood. The chain uses TRBV5-1 and TRBJ2-5, with 13 middle bases fitting TRBD2. CDR3 region: CASSLGLAGAGETQYF. The DNA is as follows: TGCGCCAGCAGCTTAGGACTAGCGGGGGCTGGGGAGACCCAGTACTTC.